These 17 T cell receptor beta chains were sequenced from one sample in a study of breast tumors, draining lymph nodes, adjacent tissues. TCRdb analysed the multiplex PCR reads with MiXCR anew, one entry per CDR3 protein. The table includes approximately 170,000 distinct CDR3 sequences, 30% to 35% detected once. Samples came from axillary lymph nodes draining the breast cancer. Sequencing was done on a sample of axillary lymph node tissue. The receptors shown here come from a female donor with breast cancer. Some clones in this sample may be carry-over from other donors' samples.

In its sample, this clonotype was seen many times. This chain connects TRBV20-1 to TRBJ1-2; 7 nucleotides line up with TRBD1. Looked up from germline, CDR1 is DFQATT and CDR2 is SNEGSKA (reference sequence). V lost 7 bases, J lost 0 bases, and 5 bases stayed unmatched. This CDR3 spans 13 amino acids. The CDR3: CSGDRAANYGYTF. The CDR3 region has the DNA TGCAGTGGAGACAGGGCGGCTAACTATGGCTACACCTTC.

The chain combines TRBV6-6 with TRBJ1-1; D may be TRBD1 (5 bases). V lost 2 bases to trimming and J lost 1 base, with 5 bases between them. The CDR3 runs to 13 residues. Germline CDR1 reads MNHNY; CDR2 reads SVGAGI (reference sequence). In DNA, the CDR3 is TGTGCCAGCAGTTACGACAGGAACACTGAAGCTTTCTTT. Its translation is CASSYDRNTEAFF.

In its sample, this clonotype was seen many times. V is TRBV6-1 and J is TRBJ1-6, with D perhaps matching TRBD1 (5 bases). CDR3 length: 16 residues. Germline V CDR1 and CDR2: MNHNS, SASEGT. V lost 1 base, J lost 10 bases, and 17 bases lay in between. The CDR3 nucleotides are TGTGCCAGCAGTGAAGTTGTCCCCGCAGGGAACTCACCCCTCCACTTT. It specifies CASSEVVPAGNSPLHF.

The V and J genes are TRBV20-1 and TRBJ1-5, with D unclear. The CDR3 runs to 13 residues. The germline V gene encodes CDR1 DFQATT and CDR2 SNEGSKA (reference sequence). The ends were cut back, 0 bases at V and 14 bases at J, with 17 bases in the middle. CDR3 nucleotides: TGCAGTGCTAGAGATCACCGGACGGCCAATGAGCATTTT. Protein sequence: CSARDHRTANEHF.

The chain links TRBV7-9 to TRBJ2-5; D might be TRBD1 (7 bases). The germline V gene has CDR1 SEHNR and CDR2 FQNEAQ (reference sequence). The CDR3 consists of 16 residues. Trimming left V 1 base short and J 1 base short, with 13 bases between. CDR3 sequence: CASSLGGAGGQETQYF. CDR3 in DNA: TGTGCCAGCAGCTTAGGGGGGGCAGGGGGCCAAGAGACCCAGTACTTC.

As regards this clonotype: A much bigger clone sits one base away, suggesting this may be a read error. The rearrangement uses TRBV12-3 or TRBV12-4 and TRBJ2-5; TRBD2 is a possible D gene (5 bases). The CDR3 is 15 residues long. V was pared by 6 bases and J by 1 base, with 15 bases between. The CDR3 nucleotides read TGTGCCAGCAGCCCCGCCCCGGGGTTCCAAGAGACCCAGTACTTC. Protein sequence: CASSPAPGFQETQYF.

This clonotype appeared many times. This rearrangement joins TRBV11-1 to TRBJ2-7; maybe TRBD2 (5 bases). Germline-derived CDR1 and CDR2 are SGHAT and FQDESV (reference sequence). This CDR3 spans 16 amino acids. The ends were cut back, 2 bases at V and 2 bases at J, with 16 bases in the middle. CDR3 protein: CASSLLGLTLPYEQYF. In DNA, the CDR3 is TGTGCCAGCAGCTTATTAGGACTTACGCTTCCCTACGAGCAGTACTTC.

The table lists this clonotype with many counts. In DNA form, the CDR3 reads TGTGCCAGCGGGGCCCTAGCCGCAGATACGCAGTATTTT. Protein: CASGALAADTQYF. The rearrangement links TRBV3-1 to TRBJ2-3; tentatively, D is TRBD1 or TRBD2 (5 bases each). Germline V gives CDR1 LGHDT, CDR2 YNNKEL (reference sequence). The CDR3 totals 13 residues. The germline V and J ends were trimmed by 8 bases and 4 bases, with 13 bases remaining between them.

There are many counts of this clonotype. J is TRBJ2-7 and V is TRBV6-5, with 10 positions matching TRBD1. Germline CDR1 reads MNHEY; CDR2 reads SVGAGI. This CDR3 region has 15 residues. V was pared by 6 bases and J by 3 bases, with 8 bases of the junction left unmatched. DNA of the CDR3: TGTGCCAGCAGCGTGGGGCGGACAGGGGGCTACGAGCAGTACTTC. This gives the protein CASSVGRTGGYEQYF.

The CDR3 region is CASSPRTGEEDTIYF. The CDR3 region has the DNA TGTGCCAGCAGCCCGCGGACAGGGGAGGAAGACACCATATATTTT. The chain carries TRBV11-3 and TRBJ1-3, with TRBD1 matching over 9 bases. V lost 5 bases to trimming and J lost 8 bases; unmatched junction nucleotides: 10. The germline V gene encodes CDR1 SGHNT and CDR2 YENEEA. CDR3 length: 15 residues.

This clonotype appeared many times. This chain uses TRBV19 with TRBJ1-4; possibly TRBD1 for D (6 bases). V lost 2 bases and J 4 bases, leaving 8 bases between the germline ends. Germline V gene sequence: CDR1 LNHDA, CDR2 SQIVND (reference sequence). This CDR3 spans 14 amino acids. The CDR3 region is CASSIQGLNEKLFF. In DNA form, the CDR3 reads TGTGCCAGTAGTATACAGGGGCTTAATGAAAAACTGTTTTTT.

The chain couples TRBV11-2 to TRBJ1-1; 7 positions agree with TRBD1. The CDR3 spans 14 residues. The germline V gene encodes CDR1 SGHAT and CDR2 FQNNGV. Trimming removed 6 bases from V and 5 bases from J; junction bases left unmatched: 9. This CDR3 reads CASRRGGWETEAFF. The CDR3 DNA sequence: TGTGCCAGCAGGCGAGGGGGCTGGGAGACTGAAGCTTTCTTT. Based on the CDR3 plus reference TRBV11-2 and TRBJ1-1, the full variable domain is EAGVAQSPRYKIIEKRQSVAFWCNPISGHATLYWYQQILGQGPKLLIQFQNNGVVDDSQLPKDRFSAERLKGVDSTLKIQPAKLEDSAVYLCASRRGGWETEAFFGQGTRLTVV.

This clonotype occurred many times. A read error may produce the germline difference seen at one junction end. The chain carries TRBV7-7 and TRBJ2-2, with 8 bases lining up with TRBD1. This CDR3 spans 16 amino acids. From germline, CDR1 is SSHAT and CDR2 FNYEAQ (reference sequence). CDR3 in amino acids: CASSLSRGPSSGELFF. CDR3 DNA: TGTGCTAGCAGCTTATCCAGGGGGCCCTCTTCCGGGGAGCTGTTTTTT.

This clonotype appeared a single time. The V gene is TRBV20-1, the J gene TRBJ1-4; a weak D match, TRBD1 (5 bases). The germline CDR1 and CDR2 sequences are DFQATT and SNEGSKA (reference sequence). With 3 bases removed from V and 5 bases from J, the gap between germline ends came to 19 bases. The CDR3 consists of 16 residues. This CDR3 reads CSARGMGLGYNEKLFF. The CDR3 region has the DNA TGCAGTGCTAGGGGGATGGGACTAGGATACAATGAAAAACTGTTTTTT.

The CDR3 DNA reads TGTGCCAGCAATTCGGGTTACGAGCAGTACTTC. Protein sequence: CASNSGYEQYF. The gene calls are TRBV6-1 and TRBJ2-7, with D unclear. Trimming took off 7 bases at V and 4 bases at J, with 8 bases between the two ends. Germline V gene data show CDR1 as MNHNS and CDR2 as SASEGT. The CDR3 consists of 11 residues.

This clonotype was counted ten times or more. The CDR3 DNA follows: TGTGCCAGCAGTCCCGAGGGGCGTCTTAACACCGGGGAGCTGTTTTTT. Its translation: CASSPEGRLNTGELFF. The chain couples TRBV12-3 or TRBV12-4 to TRBJ2-2; possibly TRBD1 or TRBD2 for D (5 bases each). V was shortened by 5 bases and J by 2 bases, with 15 bases between the two germline ends. The CDR3 has 16 residues.

This clonotype was picked up many times. The chain is built from TRBV9 and TRBJ2-3; 12 bases are shared with TRBD2. Germline V gene data show CDR1 as SGDLS and CDR2 as YYNGEE. V was pared by 3 bases and J by 1 base, with 9 bases of the junction left unmatched. There are 18 residues in the CDR3. The CDR3 nucleotides are TGTGCCAGCAGCGCCCCCATGACTAGCGGGAGACGCACAGATACGCAGTATTTT. Amino acids: CASSAPMTSGRRTDTQYF.